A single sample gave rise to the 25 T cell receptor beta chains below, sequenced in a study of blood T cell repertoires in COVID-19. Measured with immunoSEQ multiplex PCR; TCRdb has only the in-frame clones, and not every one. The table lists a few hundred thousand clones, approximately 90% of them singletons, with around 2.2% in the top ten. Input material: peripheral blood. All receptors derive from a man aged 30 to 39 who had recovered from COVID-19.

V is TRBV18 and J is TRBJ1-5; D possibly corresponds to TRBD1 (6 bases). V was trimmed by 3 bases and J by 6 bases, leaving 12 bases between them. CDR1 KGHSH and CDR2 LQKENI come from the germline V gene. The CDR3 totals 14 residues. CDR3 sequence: CASSPGGASQPQHF. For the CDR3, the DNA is TGTGCCAGCTCACCGGGGGGGGCTAGTCAGCCCCAGCATTTT.

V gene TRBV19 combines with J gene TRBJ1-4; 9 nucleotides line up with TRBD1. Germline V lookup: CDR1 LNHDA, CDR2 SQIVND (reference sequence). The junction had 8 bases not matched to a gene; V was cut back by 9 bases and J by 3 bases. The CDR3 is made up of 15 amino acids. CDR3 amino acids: CASQDWTGANEKLFF. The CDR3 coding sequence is TGTGCCAGCCAGGACTGGACAGGGGCTAATGAAAAACTGTTTTTT.

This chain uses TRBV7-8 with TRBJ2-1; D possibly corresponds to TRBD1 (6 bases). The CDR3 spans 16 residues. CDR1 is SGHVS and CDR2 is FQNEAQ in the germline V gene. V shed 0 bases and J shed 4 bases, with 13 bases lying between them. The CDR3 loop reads CASSLAQGQGYNEQFF. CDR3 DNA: TGTGCCAGCAGCTTAGCCCAGGGGCAGGGGTACAATGAGCAGTTCTTC.

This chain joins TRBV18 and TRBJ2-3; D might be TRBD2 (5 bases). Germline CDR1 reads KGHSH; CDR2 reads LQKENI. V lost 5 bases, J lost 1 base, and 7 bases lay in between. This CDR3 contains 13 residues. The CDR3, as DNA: TGTGCCAGCTCAACCGGGGGCACAGATACGCAGTATTTT. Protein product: CASSTGGTDTQYF.

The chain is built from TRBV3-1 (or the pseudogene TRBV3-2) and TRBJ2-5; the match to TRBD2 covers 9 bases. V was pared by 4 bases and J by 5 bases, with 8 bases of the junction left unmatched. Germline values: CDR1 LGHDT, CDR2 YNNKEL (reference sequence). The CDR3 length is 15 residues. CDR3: CASSPTSGRGETQYF. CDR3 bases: TGTGCCAGCAGCCCAACTAGCGGGCGGGGTGAGACCCAGTACTTC.

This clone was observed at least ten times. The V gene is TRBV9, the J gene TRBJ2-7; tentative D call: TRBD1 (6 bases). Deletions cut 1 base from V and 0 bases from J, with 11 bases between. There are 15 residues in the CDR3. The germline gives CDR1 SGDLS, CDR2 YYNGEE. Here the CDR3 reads CASSVSDRYSYEQYF. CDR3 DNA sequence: TGTGCCAGCAGCGTATCCGACAGGTACTCCTACGAGCAGTACTTC.

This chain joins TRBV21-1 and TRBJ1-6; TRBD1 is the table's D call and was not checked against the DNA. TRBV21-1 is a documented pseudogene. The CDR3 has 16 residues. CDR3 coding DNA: TGTGCCAGCAGCAAAGCGCTTTCAGGTTATAATTCACCCCTCCACTTT. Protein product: CASSKALSGYNSPLHF.

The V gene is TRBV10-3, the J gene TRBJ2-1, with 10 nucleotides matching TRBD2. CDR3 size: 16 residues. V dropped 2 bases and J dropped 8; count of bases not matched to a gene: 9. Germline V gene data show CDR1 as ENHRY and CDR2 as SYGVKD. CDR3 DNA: TGTGCCATCAGTGAGAACCCCAGCGGGGGGGCCCATGAGCAGTTCTTC. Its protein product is CAISENPSGGAHEQFF.

The CDR3 is CASSLDGGGWDIQYF. Here the CDR3 DNA reads TGTGCCAGCAGCTTGGATGGCGGGGGATGGGACATTCAGTACTTC. The rearrangement uses TRBV5-5 and TRBJ2-4; 7 bases map to TRBD2. After removal of 0 bases from V and 8 bases from J, the junction contained 8 bases not matched to a gene. The CDR3 extends over 15 amino acids. The germline V gene has CDR1 SGHKS and CDR2 YYEKEE (reference sequence).

CDR3 nucleotide sequence: TGTGCCTGGAGTGTAAGCGGGGGGGCCGCGGAGACCCAGTACTTC. It is translated as CAWSVSGGAAETQYF. The chain recombines TRBV30 with TRBJ2-5; 10 bases are shared with TRBD2. The CDR3 extends over 15 amino acids. Germline CDR1 and CDR2: GTSNPN and SVGIG (reference sequence). After removal of 0 bases from V and 5 bases from J, the junction contained 6 bases not matched to a gene.

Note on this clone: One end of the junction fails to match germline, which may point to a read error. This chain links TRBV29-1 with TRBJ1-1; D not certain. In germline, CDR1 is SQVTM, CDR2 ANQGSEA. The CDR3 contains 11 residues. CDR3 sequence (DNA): TGCAGCGTTGACCGATTCGCCCGCGAAATTTTT. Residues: CSVDRFAREIF.

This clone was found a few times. The CDR3 protein is CASCQGANVLTF. CDR3 DNA sequence: TGTGCCAGCTGTCAAGGGGCCAACGTCCTGACTTTC. The chain links TRBV13 to TRBJ2-6; D is unclear. V was shortened by 8 bases and J by 4 bases, with 6 bases between the two germline ends. This CDR3 contains 12 residues. Germline loops: CDR1 PRHDT, CDR2 FYEKMQ (reference sequence).

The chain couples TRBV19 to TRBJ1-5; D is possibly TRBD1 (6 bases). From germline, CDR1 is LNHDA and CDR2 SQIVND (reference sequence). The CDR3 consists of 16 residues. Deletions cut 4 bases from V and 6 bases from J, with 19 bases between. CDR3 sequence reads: CASSTDAGTFSQPQHF. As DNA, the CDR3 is TGTGCCAGTAGTACCGACGCCGGGACATTCAGTCAGCCCCAGCATTTT.

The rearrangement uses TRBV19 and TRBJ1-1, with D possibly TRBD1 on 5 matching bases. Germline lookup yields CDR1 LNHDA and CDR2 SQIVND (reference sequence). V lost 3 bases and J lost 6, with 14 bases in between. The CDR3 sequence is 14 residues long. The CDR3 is CASSIRGLLAEAFF. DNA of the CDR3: TGTGCCAGTAGTATTCGGGGGTTGTTGGCTGAAGCTTTCTTT. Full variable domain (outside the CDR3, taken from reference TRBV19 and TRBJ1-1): DGGITQSPKYLFRKEGQNVTLSCEQNLNHDAMYWYRQDPGQGLRLIYYSQIVNDFQKGDIAEGYSVSREKKESFPLTVTSAQKNPTAFYLCASSIRGLLAEAFFGQGTRLTVV.

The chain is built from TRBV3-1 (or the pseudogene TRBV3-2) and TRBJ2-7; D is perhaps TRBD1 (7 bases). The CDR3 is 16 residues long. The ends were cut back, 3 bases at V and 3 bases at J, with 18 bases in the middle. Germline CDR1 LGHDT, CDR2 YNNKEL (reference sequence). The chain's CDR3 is CASSQGGGTEVYEQYF. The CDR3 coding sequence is TGTGCCAGCAGCCAGGGAGGAGGGACAGAGGTCTACGAGCAGTACTTC.

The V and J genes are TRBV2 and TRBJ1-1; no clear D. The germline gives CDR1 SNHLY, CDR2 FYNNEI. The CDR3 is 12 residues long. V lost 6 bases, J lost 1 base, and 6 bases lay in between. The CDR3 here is CASRLQNTEAFF. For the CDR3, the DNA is TGTGCCAGCAGACTACAGAACACTGAAGCTTTCTTT.

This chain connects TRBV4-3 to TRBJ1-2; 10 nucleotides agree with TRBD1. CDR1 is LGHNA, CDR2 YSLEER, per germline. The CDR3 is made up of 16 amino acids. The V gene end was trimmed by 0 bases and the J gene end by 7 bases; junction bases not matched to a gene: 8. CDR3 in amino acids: CASSQDRDRGRGGYTF. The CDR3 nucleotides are TGCGCCAGCAGCCAAGATAGAGACAGGGGGCGCGGTGGCTACACCTTC.

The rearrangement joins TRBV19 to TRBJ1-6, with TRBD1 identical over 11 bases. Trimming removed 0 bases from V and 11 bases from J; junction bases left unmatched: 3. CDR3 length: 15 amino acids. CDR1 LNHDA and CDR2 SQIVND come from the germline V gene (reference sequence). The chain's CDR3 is CASSIEDRGPPPLHF. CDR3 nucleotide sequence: TGTGCCAGTAGTATAGAGGACAGGGGGCCACCACCCCTCCACTTT.

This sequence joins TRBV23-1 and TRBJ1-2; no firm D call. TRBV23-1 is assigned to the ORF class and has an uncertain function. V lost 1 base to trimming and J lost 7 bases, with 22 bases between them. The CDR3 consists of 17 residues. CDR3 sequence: CASSQWAGPMESFGYTF. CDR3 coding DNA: TGCGCCAGCAGTCAATGGGCCGGCCCCATGGAATCATTTGGCTACACCTTC.

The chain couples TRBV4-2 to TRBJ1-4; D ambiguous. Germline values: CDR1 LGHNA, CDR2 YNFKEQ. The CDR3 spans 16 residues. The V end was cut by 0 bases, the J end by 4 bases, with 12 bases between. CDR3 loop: CASSQDSRVSNEKLFF. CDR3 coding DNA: TGTGCCAGCAGCCAAGATTCCCGGGTCAGTAATGAAAAACTGTTTTTT.

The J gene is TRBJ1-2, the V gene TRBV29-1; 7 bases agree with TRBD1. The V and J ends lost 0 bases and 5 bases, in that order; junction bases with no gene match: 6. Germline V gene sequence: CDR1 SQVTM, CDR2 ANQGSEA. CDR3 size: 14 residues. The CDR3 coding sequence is TGCAGCGTTGAAGACTCGGGACAGTCGTATGGCTACACCTTC. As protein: CSVEDSGQSYGYTF.

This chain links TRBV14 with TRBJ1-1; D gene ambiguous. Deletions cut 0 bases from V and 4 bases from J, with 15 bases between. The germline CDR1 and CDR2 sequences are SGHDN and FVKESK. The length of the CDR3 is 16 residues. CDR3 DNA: TGTGCCAGCAGCCAAGAGGTCCACCTCCGGGGCACTGAAGCTTTCTTT. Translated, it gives CASSQEVHLRGTEAFF. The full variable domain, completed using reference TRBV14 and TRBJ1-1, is EAGVTQFPSHSVIEKGQTVTLRCDPISGHDNLYWYRRVMGKEIKFLLHFVKESKQDESGMPNNRFLAERTGGTYSTLKVQPAELEDSGVYFCASSQEVHLRGTEAFFGQGTRLTVV.

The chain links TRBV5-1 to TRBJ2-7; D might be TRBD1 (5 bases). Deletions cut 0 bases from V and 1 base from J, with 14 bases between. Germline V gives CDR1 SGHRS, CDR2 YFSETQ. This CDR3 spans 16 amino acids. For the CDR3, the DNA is TGCGCCAGCAGCTTGGAATTTCGCAGGGATTCCTACGAGCAGTACTTC. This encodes CASSLEFRRDSYEQYF.

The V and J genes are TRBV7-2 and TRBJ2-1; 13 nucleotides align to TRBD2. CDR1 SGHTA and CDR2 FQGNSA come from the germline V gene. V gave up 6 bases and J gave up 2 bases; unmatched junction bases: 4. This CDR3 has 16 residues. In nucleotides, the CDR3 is TGTGCCAGCAGTTTAACTAGCGGGGGGGCCTACAATGAGCAGTTCTTC. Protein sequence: CASSLTSGGAYNEQFF. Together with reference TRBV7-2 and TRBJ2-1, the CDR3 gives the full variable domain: GAGVSQSPSNKVTEKGKDVELRCDPISGHTALYWYRQSLGQGLEFLIYFQGNSAPDKSGLPSDRFSAERTGGSVSTLTIQRTQQEDSAVYLCASSLTSGGAYNEQFFGPGTRLTVL.

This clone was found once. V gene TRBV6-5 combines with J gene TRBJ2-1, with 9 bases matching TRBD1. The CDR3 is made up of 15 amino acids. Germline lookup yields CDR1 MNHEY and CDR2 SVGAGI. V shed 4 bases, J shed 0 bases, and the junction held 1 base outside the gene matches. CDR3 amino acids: CASSSTGGSYNEQFF. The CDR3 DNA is TGTGCCAGCAGTTCGACAGGGGGCTCCTACAATGAGCAGTTCTTC.